The 26 T cell receptor beta chains given below trace back to one sample, sequenced in a study of beta chain features in type 1 diabetes. The study reverse transcribed the entire isolated RNA, so it sequenced expressed TCRB transcripts. Generated by immunoSEQ multiplex PCR, the TCRdb table keeps only in-frame clones and is missing some. There are about 740,000 clones in the sample; 10% to 15% occur only once, and 0.02% to 0.025% lies in the top ten. For these TCRs, the target antigens are not known. Overall study results and limits: Shortening that was moderate but significant affected the TCRB CDR3s of Type 1 diabetes patients in all four CD4+ subsets.

The sample comprised naive CD4+ T cells from blood. The receptors were gathered from a man in his late teens or twenties with type 1 diabetes.

As for this clone: One end of the junction is discordant with germline, which a read error may explain. The chain links TRBV4-1 to TRBJ2-7; maybe TRBD2 (6 bases). The CDR3 runs 14 residues. Germline CDR1 MGHRA, CDR2 YSYEKL. The CDR3 DNA reads TGCGCCAGCACCCAAGGAGGGCCAGACTACGAGCAGTACTTC. This gives the protein CASTQGGPDYEQYF.

About this clone: The identical CDR3 is also encoded by other nucleotide sequences in the sample. V gene TRBV11-3 combines with J gene TRBJ2-5, with D possibly TRBD2 on 5 matching bases. Trimming removed 3 bases from V and 3 bases from J, with 8 bases in between. The CDR3 is 13 residues long. Germline V gene sequence: CDR1 SGHNT, CDR2 YENEEA. CDR3 protein: CASSFAGEETQYF. The CDR3 DNA sequence: TGTGCCAGCAGCTTCGCGGGCGAAGAGACCCAGTACTTC.

The chain links TRBV5-4 to TRBJ1-1; D possibly corresponds to TRBD1 (6 bases). The CDR3 totals 14 residues. Per the germline V gene, CDR1 is SGHNT and CDR2 is YYREEE (reference sequence). The ends were cut back, 4 bases at V and 0 bases at J, with 10 bases in the middle. The DNA for the CDR3 is TGTGCCAGCAGCGTACAGGGAGTGAACACTGAAGCTTTCTTT. It translates to CASSVQGVNTEAFF. The entire variable domain, with the rest obtained from reference TRBV5-4 and TRBJ1-1, is as follows: ETGVTQSPTHLIKTRGQQVTLRCSSQSGHNTVSWYQQALGQGPQFIFQYYREEENGRGNFPPRFSGLQFPNYSSELNVNALELDDSALYLCASSVQGVNTEAFFGQGTRLTVV.

J is TRBJ2-3 and V is TRBV15; TRBD2 matches 8 bases. This CDR3 region has 16 residues. The germline gives CDR1 LNHNV, CDR2 YYDKDF (reference sequence). V lost 3 bases and J lost 1; bases outside the gene matches: 6. This CDR3 is CATSRGIAGRTDTQYF. CDR3 sequence (DNA): TGTGCCACCAGCAGGGGAATAGCGGGACGCACAGATACGCAGTATTTT.

This rearrangement joins TRBV7-2 to TRBJ2-2; D possibly uses TRBD1 or TRBD2 (5 bases each). The V gene's germline CDR1 is SGHTA and CDR2 FQGNSA. V lost 6 bases and J 4 bases, leaving 12 bases between the germline ends. This CDR3 has 14 residues. The CDR3 nucleotides are TGTGCCAGCAGTCGGGACCCTAGCACCGGGGAGCTGTTTTTT. Amino acids: CASSRDPSTGELFF.

Only a few counts were recorded for this clone. V is TRBV18 and J is TRBJ2-3; TRBD2 agrees at 7 bases. Per the germline V gene, CDR1 is KGHSH and CDR2 is LQKENI. V dropped 3 bases and J dropped 1; count of bases not matched to a gene: 7. The CDR3 spans 16 residues. The DNA for the CDR3 is TGTGCCAGCTCACCTGGGAACAGCGGGGGCACAGATACGCAGTATTTT. It specifies CASSPGNSGGTDTQYF. Combining the CDR3 with reference TRBV18 and TRBJ2-3 gives the whole variable domain NAGVMQNPRHLVRRRGQEARLRCSPMKGHSHVYWYRQLPEEGLKFMVYLQKENIIDESGMPKERFSAEFPKEGPSILRIQQVVRGDSAAYFCASSPGNSGGTDTQYFGPGTRLTVL.

The gene calls are TRBV7-6 and TRBJ1-1; the D gene is possibly TRBD1 (5 bases). Trimming took 1 base from V and 3 from J, leaving 12 bases between them. Germline V CDR1 and CDR2: SGHVS, FNYEAQ. The CDR3 runs to 15 residues. CDR3 bases: TGTGCCAGCAGCTTAGTTCGGGGCTCGGACACTGAAGCTTTCTTT. Its translation is CASSLVRGSDTEAFF.

This clone was counted between two and nine times. The chain employs TRBV19 and TRBJ2-6; D gene ambiguous. CDR3 length: 19 amino acids. In germline, CDR1 is LNHDA, CDR2 SQIVND (reference sequence). V was shortened by 1 base and J by 0 bases, with 16 bases between the two germline ends. The CDR3 DNA sequence: TGTGCCAGTAGTATAGCCCCAGGCCGAGTGAGCTCTGGGGCCAACGTCCTGACTTTC. This sequence encodes CASSIAPGRVSSGANVLTF.

The CDR3 DNA reads TGTGCCAGCAGACCCGGACTAGCGAGTGCCTACGAGCAGTACTTC. It encodes CASRPGLASAYEQYF. This rearrangement joins TRBV27 to TRBJ2-7, with 9 bases that match TRBD2. The CDR3 is 15 amino acids. Germline lookup yields CDR1 MNHEY and CDR2 SMNVEV (reference sequence). Unmatched junction bases numbered 8, after V lost 6 bases and J lost 2 bases.

This clone has only a few counts. The rearrangement uses TRBV30 and TRBJ2-3; TRBD2 matches at 9 bases. CDR3 length: 15 amino acids. V shed 6 bases, J shed 4 bases, and the junction held 11 bases outside the gene matches. Germline V CDR1 and CDR2: GTSNPN, SVGIG (reference sequence). The CDR3, as DNA: TGTGCCTGCTACGACGGCGGGGGGGCCGCAGATACGCAGTATTTT. Protein: CACYDGGGAADTQYF.

The chain has TRBV30 and TRBJ1-1, with 10 bases aligning to TRBD1. The V gene's germline CDR1 is GTSNPN and CDR2 SVGIG (reference sequence). This CDR3 spans 13 amino acids. Trimming at V came to 5 bases and at J to 4 bases, leaving 4 bases not matched to a gene. The CDR3 nucleotides read TGTGCCTGGGGGAGGACAGGGGGCACTGAAGCTTTCTTT. It yields the protein CAWGRTGGTEAFF.

This chain joins TRBV28 and TRBJ1-1; 7 bases match TRBD1. V lost 10 bases, J lost 3 bases, and 11 bases stayed unmatched. The CDR3 sequence is 14 residues long. Per the germline V gene, CDR1 is MDHEN and CDR2 is SYDVKM. DNA of the CDR3: TGTGCCACCAAACCCAGGGGGTACGACACTGAAGCTTTCTTT. It is translated as CATKPRGYDTEAFF.

The rearrangement uses TRBV2 and TRBJ2-3; D call uncertain. The CDR3 sequence is 11 residues long. Germline V gene data show CDR1 as SNHLY and CDR2 as FYNNEI. V was cut by 6 bases and J by 5 bases, with 6 bases left in between. The CDR3 DNA sequence: TGTGCCAGCAGAGTACTAGATACGCAGTATTTT. The encoded protein is CASRVLDTQYF.

This chain joins TRBV30 and TRBJ2-3, with TRBD2 matching over 9 bases. Trimming at V came to 2 bases and at J to 6 bases, leaving 12 bases not matched to a gene. The CDR3 has 16 residues. Germline V lookup: CDR1 GTSNPN, CDR2 SVGIG (reference sequence). CDR3 residues: CAWSRLAGMRLDTQYF. CDR3 DNA: TGTGCCTGGAGTAGGCTAGCGGGGATGAGGTTGGATACGCAGTATTTT. Full variable domain (outside the CDR3, taken from reference TRBV30 and TRBJ2-3): SQTIHQWPATLVQPVGSPLSLECTVEGTSNPNLYWYRQAAGRGLQLLFYSVGIGQISSEVPQNLSASRPQDRQFILSSKKLLLSDSGFYLCAWSRLAGMRLDTQYFGPGTRLTVL.

The chain couples TRBV9 to TRBJ1-2, with a possible D match to TRBD1 (5 bases). Trimming pared 4 bases from V and 3 bases from J, leaving 16 bases between. Germline lookup yields CDR1 SGDLS and CDR2 YYNGEE. The CDR3 has 15 amino acids. For the CDR3, the DNA is TGTGCCAGCAGCAACCGACAGAACTTTGACTATGGCTACACCTTC. It encodes CASSNRQNFDYGYTF.

The chain recombines TRBV7-9 with TRBJ1-6; D is perhaps TRBD1 (6 bases). Trimming took 5 bases from V and 10 from J, leaving 18 bases between them. CDR3 length: 15 residues. Germline CDR1 reads SEHNR; CDR2 reads FQNEAQ (reference sequence). CDR3 protein: CASSPLSGVISPLHF. The CDR3 DNA is TGTGCCAGCAGCCCACTCTCAGGGGTAATCTCACCCCTCCACTTT.

The chain joins TRBV7-2 to TRBJ2-2; 12 positions agree with TRBD2. Germline V CDR1 and CDR2: SGHTA, FQGNSA. This CDR3 has 19 amino acids. V lost 5 bases, J lost 4 bases, and 14 bases stayed unmatched. The CDR3 sequence: CASSLRTSGELRITGELFF. DNA of the CDR3: TGTGCCAGCAGCCTCCGGACTAGCGGGGAATTGAGAATCACCGGGGAGCTGTTTTTT.

The chain is built from TRBV30 and TRBJ2-7; D unclear. The CDR3 totals 13 residues. V was shortened by 7 bases and J by 0 bases, with 13 bases between the two germline ends. Germline V gives CDR1 GTSNPN, CDR2 SVGIG (reference sequence). The DNA of the CDR3 is TGTGCCTTCGGTTTCAGGAGCTCCTACGAGCAGTACTTC. It is translated as CAFGFRSSYEQYF.

A few counts support this clone. The J gene is TRBJ1-1, the V gene TRBV6-5; D uncertain. The CDR3 is 11 amino acids. Germline V lookup: CDR1 MNHEY, CDR2 SVGAGI. V dropped 4 bases and J dropped 8 bases, with 8 bases sitting between them. The CDR3 is CASSSVFEAFF. The CDR3 bases are TGTGCCAGCAGTTCTGTCTTCGAAGCTTTCTTT.

V and J are TRBV27 and TRBJ2-3, with TRBD1 identical over 9 bases. Germline V gene data show CDR1 as MNHEY and CDR2 as SMNVEV (reference sequence). V was clipped by 6 bases and J by 1 base; unmatched bases: 2. This CDR3 contains 14 residues. In nucleotides, the CDR3 is TGTGCCAGCAGGGGACAGGGTCGCACAGATACGCAGTATTTT. This encodes CASRGQGRTDTQYF.

This clone occurred a few times. J is TRBJ1-1 and V is TRBV29-1, with D unclear. Germline V gene lookup returns CDR1 SQVTM and CDR2 ANQGSEA. The V end was cut by 7 bases, the J end by 1 base, with 10 bases between. There are 12 residues in the CDR3. CDR3 protein: CSGGRTNTEAFF. CDR3 DNA: TGCAGCGGAGGACGGACGAACACTGAAGCTTTCTTT.

In its sample, this clone was seen a few times. The V and J genes are TRBV4-1 and TRBJ1-2; D is perhaps TRBD1 (6 bases). This CDR3 region has 13 residues. Looked up from germline, CDR1 is MGHRA and CDR2 is YSYEKL. Trimming shortened V by 2 bases and J by 4 bases, and 8 bases separated the two germline ends. The CDR3 loop reads CASSQTGSYGYTF. The CDR3 DNA reads TGCGCCAGCAGCCAAACAGGGAGCTATGGCTACACCTTC.

This clone was found a few times. This rearrangement joins TRBV11-2 to TRBJ2-7; TRBD2 matches 8 bases. In germline, CDR1 is SGHAT, CDR2 FQNNGV. This CDR3 has 15 residues. The V segment lost 5 bases and the J segment 2 bases; nucleotides outside the gene matches: 8. CDR3 loop: CASSTIAGYTYEQYF. CDR3 DNA sequence: TGTGCCAGCAGCACGATAGCGGGGTATACCTACGAGCAGTACTTC.

This clone was picked up a small number of times. This rearrangement joins TRBV5-1 to TRBJ1-2, with 8 positions matching TRBD1. Germline loops: CDR1 SGHRS, CDR2 YFSETQ. V lost 4 bases to trimming and J lost 6 bases; unmatched junction nucleotides: 5. This CDR3 is 13 amino acids long. The CDR3 sequence is CASSHDRGHGYTF. The CDR3 DNA sequence: TGCGCCAGCAGCCATGACAGGGGTCATGGCTACACCTTC.

This clone has a handful of counts. The rearrangement links TRBV5-1 to TRBJ2-5, with D unresolved. This CDR3 is 15 amino acids long. Trimming removed 4 bases at V and 2 bases at J, with 15 bases between. Germline CDR1 and CDR2: SGHRS and YFSETQ. CDR3 sequence reads: CASSAWGSPQETQYF. CDR3 sequence (DNA): TGCGCCAGCAGCGCGTGGGGAAGTCCTCAAGAGACCCAGTACTTC.

The gene calls are TRBV6-5 and TRBJ2-7; D gene ambiguous. In germline, CDR1 is MNHEY, CDR2 SVGAGI. The CDR3 has 16 residues. V gave up 0 bases and J gave up 0 bases, with 12 bases separating them. CDR3 DNA: TGTGCCAGCAGTTACTCAAGCTCCTCCCTCTCCTACGAGCAGTACTTC. Residues: CASSYSSSSLSYEQYF.